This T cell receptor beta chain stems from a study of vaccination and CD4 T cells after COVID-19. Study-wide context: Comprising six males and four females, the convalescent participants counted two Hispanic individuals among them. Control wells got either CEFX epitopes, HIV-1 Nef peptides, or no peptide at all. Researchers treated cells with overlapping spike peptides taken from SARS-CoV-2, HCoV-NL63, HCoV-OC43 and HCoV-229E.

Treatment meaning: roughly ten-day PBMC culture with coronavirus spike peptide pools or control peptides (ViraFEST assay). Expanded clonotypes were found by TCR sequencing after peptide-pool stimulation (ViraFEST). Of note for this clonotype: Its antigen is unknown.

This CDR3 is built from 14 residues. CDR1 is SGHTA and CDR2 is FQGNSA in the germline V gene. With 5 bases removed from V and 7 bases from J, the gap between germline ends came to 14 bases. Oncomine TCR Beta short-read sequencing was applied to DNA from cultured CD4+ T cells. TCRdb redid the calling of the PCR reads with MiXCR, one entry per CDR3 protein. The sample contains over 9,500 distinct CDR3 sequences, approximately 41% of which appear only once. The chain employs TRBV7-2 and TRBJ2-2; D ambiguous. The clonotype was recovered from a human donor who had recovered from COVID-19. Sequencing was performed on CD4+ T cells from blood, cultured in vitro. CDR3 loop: CASSRDPVLGELFF. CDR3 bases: TGTGCCAGCAGCCGCGACCCAGTCCTCGGGGAGCTGTTTTTT.